This T cell receptor (beta chain) came from a study of blood T cell repertoires in COVID-19. As for the study in general: Acute and convalescent COVID-19 specimens originated in the United States, Italy and Spain. The analysed material was cDNA or gDNA that came from T cells, B-cell-depleted T cells, or PBMCs.

This clone was picked up a small number of times. Original processing notes: Amplified reference gene primers provided the basis for estimating nucleated cell counts. TCRdb keeps only in-frame clones here, not all; method: immunoSEQ multiplex PCR. V, J and clone size were drawn from that table, and D and trimming were deduced from the DNA. This sample has roughly 150,000 clones, with 84% found just once. Trimming cost V 11 bases and J 8 bases; bases outside gene matches: 5. This CDR3 contains 12 residues. This clonotype originated in a woman aged 45-59 years in a cohort sampled during active or convalescent COVID-19. The sequencing sample was made of peripheral blood. This chain links TRBV12-3 or TRBV12-4 with TRBJ2-2; 10 bases map to TRBD2. The CDR3 reads CAERGGRGELFF. The CDR3 bases are TGTGCCGAGCGGGGGGGCCGTGGGGAGCTGTTTTTT.